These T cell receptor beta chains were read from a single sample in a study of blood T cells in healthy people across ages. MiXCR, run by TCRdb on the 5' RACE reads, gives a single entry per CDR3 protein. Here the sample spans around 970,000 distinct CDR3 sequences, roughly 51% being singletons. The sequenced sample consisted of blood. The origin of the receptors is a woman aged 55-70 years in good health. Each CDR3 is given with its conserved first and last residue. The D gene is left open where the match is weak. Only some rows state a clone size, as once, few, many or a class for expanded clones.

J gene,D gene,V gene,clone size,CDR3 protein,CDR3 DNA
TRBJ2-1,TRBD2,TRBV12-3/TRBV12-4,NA,CASSPHLAGSSYNEQFF,TGTGCCAGCAGTCCCCACCTAGCGGGAAGCTCCTACAATGAGCAGTTCTTC
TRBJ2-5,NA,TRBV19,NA,CASSIDPDRRAQYF,TGTGCCAGTAGTATAGATCCCGACAGAAGGGCCCAGTACTTC
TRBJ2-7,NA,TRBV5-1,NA,CASSAIQGGAYEQYF,TGCGCCAGCAGCGCAATACAGGGGGGGGCCTACGAGCAGTACTTC
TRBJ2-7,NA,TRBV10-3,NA,CVTTEVMNLEQYF,TGTGTCACCACCGAAGTGATGAACCTCGAGCAGTACTTC
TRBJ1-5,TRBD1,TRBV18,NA,CASSATGVGNQPQHF,TGTGCCAGCTCAGCCACAGGGGTTGGCAATCAGCCCCAGCATTTT
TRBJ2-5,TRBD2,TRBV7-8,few,CASSLVGLAEGHQETQYF,TGTGCCAGCAGCTTAGTGGGACTAGCAGAGGGACATCAAGAGACCCAGTACTTC
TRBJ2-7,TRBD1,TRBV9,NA,CASSQGGDPSYEQYF,TGTGCCAGCAGTCAAGGGGGCGACCCCTCCTACGAGCAGTACTTC
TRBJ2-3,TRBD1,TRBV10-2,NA,CASSPPGMGTGATDTQYF,TGCGCCAGCAGTCCCCCGGGAATGGGGACAGGGGCCACAGATACGCAGTATTTT
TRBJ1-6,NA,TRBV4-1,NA,CASSQSNGQGYNSPLHF,TGCGCCAGCAGCCAAAGCAATGGGCAGGGCTATAATTCACCCCTCCACTTT
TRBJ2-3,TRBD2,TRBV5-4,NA,CASSRSGGIWDTQYF,TGTGCCAGCAGCCGGAGCGGGGGGATTTGGGATACGCAGTATTTT
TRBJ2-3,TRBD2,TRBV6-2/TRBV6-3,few,CASRLQLAGHTDTQYF,TGTGCCAGCAGACTCCAACTAGCGGGACACACAGATACGCAGTATTTT
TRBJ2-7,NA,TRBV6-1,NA,CAPKVWVAVSDRHEQYF,TGTGCCCCTAAGGTATGGGTAGCCGTTTCTGATCGGCACGAGCAGTACTTC
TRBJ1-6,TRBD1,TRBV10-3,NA,CAISEGTGNSPLHF,TGTGCCATCAGTGAGGGGACAGGGAATTCACCCCTCCACTTT
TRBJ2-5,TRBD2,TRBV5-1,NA,CASSPRTGTSGRSQQETQYF,TGCGCCAGCAGCCCAAGGACCGGGACTAGCGGGAGGTCACAGCAAGAGACCCAGTACTTC
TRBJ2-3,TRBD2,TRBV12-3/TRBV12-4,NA,CASSPGTSGIPDTQYF,TGTGCCAGCAGTCCCGGGACTAGCGGGATCCCAGATACGCAGTATTTT
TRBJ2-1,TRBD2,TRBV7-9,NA,CASGASGRGHEQFF,TGTGCCAGCGGAGCTAGCGGGAGGGGGCATGAGCAGTTCTTC
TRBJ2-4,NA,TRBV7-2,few,CASSSGGPAGAKNIQYF,TGTGCCAGCAGCTCAGGGGGACCCGCGGGAGCAAAAAACATTCAGTACTTC
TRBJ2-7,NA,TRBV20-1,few,CSAREKRLTYEQYF,TGCAGTGCTAGAGAGAAGCGCCTAACCTACGAGCAGTACTTC
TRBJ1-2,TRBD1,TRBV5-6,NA,CASSSGTGSNYGYTF,TGTGCCAGCAGCTCCGGGACAGGCTCCAACTATGGCTACACCTTC
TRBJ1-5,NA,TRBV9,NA,CASSADGSSNQPQHF,TGTGCCAGCAGCGCCGACGGAAGTAGCAATCAGCCCCAGCATTTT
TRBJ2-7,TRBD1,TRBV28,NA,CASNKGTAYEQYF,TGTGCCAGCAATAAGGGGACAGCCTACGAGCAGTACTTC
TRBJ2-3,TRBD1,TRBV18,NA,CASSRLGQGGTDTQYF,TGTGCCAGCTCACGACTGGGACAGGGGGGCACAGATACGCAGTATTTT
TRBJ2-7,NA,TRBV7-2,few,CASSFGFQTEFLAEQYF,TGTGCCAGCAGCTTCGGGTTTCAAACAGAGTTCCTCGCCGAGCAGTACTTC
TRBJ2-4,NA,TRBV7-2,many,CASSLGGSKNIQYF,TGTGCCAGCAGCTTAGGAGGTTCCAAAAACATTCAGTACTTC
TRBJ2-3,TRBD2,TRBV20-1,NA,CSATLAGAMDAQYF,TGCAGTGCTACACTAGCGGGAGCGATGGATGCGCAGTATTTT
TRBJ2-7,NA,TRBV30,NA,CAWSPHPYEQYF,TGTGCCTGGAGTCCCCACCCCTACGAGCAGTACTTC
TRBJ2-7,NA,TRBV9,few,CASSVVESGEQYF,TGTGCCAGCAGCGTAGTGGAAAGCGGCGAGCAGTACTTC
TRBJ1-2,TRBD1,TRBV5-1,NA,CASSLGTPGQRNYGYTF,TGCGCCAGCAGCTTGGGAACCCCGGGACAGAGAAACTATGGCTACACCTTC
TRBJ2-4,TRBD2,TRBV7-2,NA,CASSLQLAGGILFAKNIQYF,TGTGCCAGCAGCTTGCAACTAGCGGGAGGGATCCTCTTTGCCAAAAACATTCAGTACTTC
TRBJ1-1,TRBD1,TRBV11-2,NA,CASSLDGGRGRAFF,TGTGCCAGCAGCTTAGATGGGGGCAGGGGGCGAGCTTTCTTT
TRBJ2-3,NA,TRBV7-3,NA,CASSPMGGTDTQYF,TGTGCCAGCAGCCCAATGGGAGGAACAGATACGCAGTATTTT
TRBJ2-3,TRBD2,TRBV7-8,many,CASSLAYSGSPPDTQYF,TGTGCCAGCAGCTTAGCGTACAGCGGGAGTCCCCCAGATACGCAGTATTTT
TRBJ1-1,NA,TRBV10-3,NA,CAISERAGRQSTEAFF,TGTGCCATCAGTGAGAGGGCAGGAAGGCAAAGCACTGAAGCTTTCTTT
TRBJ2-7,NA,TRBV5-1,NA,CASRSLERAVYEQYF,TGCGCCAGCAGGTCCTTAGAGAGGGCGGTCTACGAGCAGTACTTC
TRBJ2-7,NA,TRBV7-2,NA,CASSRSAISSYEQYF,TGTGCCAGCTCGAGGTCGGCAATCTCATCCTACGAGCAGTACTTC
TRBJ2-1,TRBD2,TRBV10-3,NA,CAISWSSGRAGSYNEQFF,TGTGCCATCAGTTGGTCTAGCGGGAGGGCCGGGTCCTACAATGAGCAGTTCTTC
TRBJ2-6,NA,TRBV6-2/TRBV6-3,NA,CASSYEGGTRLSGANVLTF,TGTGCCAGCAGTTACGAGGGTGGGACCCGTCTCTCTGGGGCCAACGTCCTGACTTTC
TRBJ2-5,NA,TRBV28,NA,CASRRGGERTQYF,TGTGCCAGCAGACGGGGCGGGGAGAGGACCCAGTACTTC
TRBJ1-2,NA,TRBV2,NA,CASSEGTAGYTF,TGTGCCAGCAGTGAAGGGACCGCCGGCTACACCTTC
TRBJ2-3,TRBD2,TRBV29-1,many,CSVASGSTDTQYF,TGCAGCGTTGCTAGCGGCAGCACAGATACGCAGTATTTT
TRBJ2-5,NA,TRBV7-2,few,CASSPGLHETQYF,TGTGCCAGCAGCCCAGGACTACACGAGACCCAGTACTTC
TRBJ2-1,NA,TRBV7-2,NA,CASSQRDGRSRSSYNEQFF,TGTGCCAGTAGCCAACGGGACGGAAGGTCTCGGAGCTCCTACAATGAGCAGTTCTTC
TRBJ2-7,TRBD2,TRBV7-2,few,CASSAGLEYEQYF,TGTGCCAGCAGCGCTGGACTAGAGTACGAGCAGTACTTC
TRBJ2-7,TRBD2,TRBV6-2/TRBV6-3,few,CATGLAESSYEQYF,TGTGCCACCGGACTAGCGGAAAGCTCCTACGAGCAGTACTTC
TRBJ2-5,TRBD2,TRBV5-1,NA,CASSLNSGGRETQYF,TGCGCCAGCAGCTTAAATAGCGGGGGGCGGGAGACCCAGTACTTC
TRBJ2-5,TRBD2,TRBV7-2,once,CASQRGEAGEETQYF,TGTGCCAGCCAGAGAGGGGAGGCGGGAGAAGAGACCCAGTACTTC
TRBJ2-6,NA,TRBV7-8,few,CASSLGGSFSGANVLTF,TGTGCCAGCAGCTTAGGAGGCAGTTTCTCTGGGGCCAACGTCCTGACTTTC
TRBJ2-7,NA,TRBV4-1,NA,CASSQDSVTVQYEQYF,TGCGCCAGCAGCCAAGATTCGGTGACAGTCCAATACGAGCAGTACTTC
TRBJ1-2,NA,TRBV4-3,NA,CASSQEGNRPMGGYTF,TGCGCCAGCAGCCAAGAAGGGAACAGGCCTATGGGAGGCTACACCTTC
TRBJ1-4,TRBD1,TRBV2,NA,CASSRAQGLDEKLFF,TGTGCCAGCAGTCGGGCACAGGGGCTGGATGAAAAACTGTTTTTT
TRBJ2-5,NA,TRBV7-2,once,CASSSLGLGETQYF,TGTGCCAGCAGCTCACTAGGATTGGGAGAGACCCAGTACTTC
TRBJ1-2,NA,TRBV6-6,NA,CASSYLYNYGYTF,TGTGCCAGCAGTTACCTATATAACTATGGCTACACCTTC
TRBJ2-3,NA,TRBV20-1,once,CSATTTHDTQYF,TGCAGTGCTACCACCACCCACGATACGCAGTATTTT
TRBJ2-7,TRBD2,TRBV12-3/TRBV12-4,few,CASGYYGGGLYEQYF,TGTGCCAGCGGTTACTACGGGGGGGGGTTATACGAGCAGTACTTC